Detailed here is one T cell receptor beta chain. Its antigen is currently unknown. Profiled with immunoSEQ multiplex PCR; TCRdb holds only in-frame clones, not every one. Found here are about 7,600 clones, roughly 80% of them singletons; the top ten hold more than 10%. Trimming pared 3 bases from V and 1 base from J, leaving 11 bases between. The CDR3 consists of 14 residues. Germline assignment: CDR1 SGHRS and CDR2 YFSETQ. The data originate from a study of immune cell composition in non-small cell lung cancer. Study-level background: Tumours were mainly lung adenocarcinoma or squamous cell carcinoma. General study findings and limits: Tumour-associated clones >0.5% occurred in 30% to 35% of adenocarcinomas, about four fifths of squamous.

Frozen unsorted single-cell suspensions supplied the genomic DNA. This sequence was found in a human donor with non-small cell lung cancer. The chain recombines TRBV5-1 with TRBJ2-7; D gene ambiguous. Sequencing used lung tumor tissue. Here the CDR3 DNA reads TGCGCCAGCAGCTCCCTAGGCGTTTCCTACGAGCAGTACTTC. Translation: CASSSLGVSYEQYF. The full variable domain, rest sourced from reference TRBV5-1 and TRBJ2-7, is KAGVTQTPRYLIKTRGQQVTLSCSPISGHRSVSWYQQTPGQGLQFLFEYFSETQRNKGNFPGRFSGRQFSNSRSEMNVSTLELGDSALYLCASSSLGVSYEQYFGPGTRLTVT.